The entry below gives a single T cell receptor (beta chain) sequence along with its context. The antigen is not known. Assay: immunoSEQ multiplex PCR; the TCRdb copy retains only in-frame clones and omits some. The sample lists some 120,000 clones; over 85% were seen once. This sample was taken from a study of T cell responses to AZD1222 COVID-19 vaccine. Study details: Analyses pooled second doses at about 4 or about 12 weeks. General study findings and limits: CD4 TCRs associated with vaccination spanned spike, dominating at 160-218 and 743-854. Mostly white British, mostly female donors; authors suggested clonal diversity may be underestimated.

V was cut by 3 bases and J by 10 bases, with 7 bases left in between. CDR3 length: 11 residues. This sequence originates from an adult in good health. V usage is TRBV12-3 or TRBV12-4 and J usage is TRBJ2-1; D not resolved. The source material was peripheral blood, sampled on day 0 of AZD1222 vaccination. CDR3 sequence reads: CASSLSLEQFF. CDR3 coding DNA: TGTGCCAGCAGTTTGAGCCTGGAGCAGTTCTTC.